Below, one TCR beta chain is given with its context. This sample was taken from a study of technical replicates of blood from a few donors. Some clones are missing from TCRdb's copy, which holds only in-frame ones; the method was immunoSEQ multiplex PCR. The repertoire has about 83,000 clones, 90% to 95% of them found once; the top ten carry about 0.23%. V shed 4 bases and J 0 bases; nucleotides not matched to a gene: 2. The CDR3 is 15 residues long. The germline gives CDR1 SGHTA, CDR2 FQGTGA. The chain joins TRBV7-3 to TRBJ2-2; 7 positions agree with TRBD2. The receptor was derived from a human donor in good health. The source material was T cells isolated from PBMCs. In DNA form, the CDR3 reads TGTGCCAGCAGCTCGAGCGGGGCGAACACCGGGGAGCTGTTTTTT. This encodes CASSSSGANTGELFF.